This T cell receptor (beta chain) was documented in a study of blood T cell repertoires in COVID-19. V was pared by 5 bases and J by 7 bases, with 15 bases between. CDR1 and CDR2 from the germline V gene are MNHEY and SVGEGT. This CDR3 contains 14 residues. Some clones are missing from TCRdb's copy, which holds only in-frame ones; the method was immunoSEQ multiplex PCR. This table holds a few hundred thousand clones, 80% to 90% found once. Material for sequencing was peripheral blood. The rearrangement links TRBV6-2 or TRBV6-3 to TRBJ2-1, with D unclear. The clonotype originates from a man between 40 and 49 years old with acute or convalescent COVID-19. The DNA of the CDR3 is TGTGCCAGCAGTCTGGAGCCCAGTGAAAATGAGCAGTTCTTC. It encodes CASSLEPSENEQFF.